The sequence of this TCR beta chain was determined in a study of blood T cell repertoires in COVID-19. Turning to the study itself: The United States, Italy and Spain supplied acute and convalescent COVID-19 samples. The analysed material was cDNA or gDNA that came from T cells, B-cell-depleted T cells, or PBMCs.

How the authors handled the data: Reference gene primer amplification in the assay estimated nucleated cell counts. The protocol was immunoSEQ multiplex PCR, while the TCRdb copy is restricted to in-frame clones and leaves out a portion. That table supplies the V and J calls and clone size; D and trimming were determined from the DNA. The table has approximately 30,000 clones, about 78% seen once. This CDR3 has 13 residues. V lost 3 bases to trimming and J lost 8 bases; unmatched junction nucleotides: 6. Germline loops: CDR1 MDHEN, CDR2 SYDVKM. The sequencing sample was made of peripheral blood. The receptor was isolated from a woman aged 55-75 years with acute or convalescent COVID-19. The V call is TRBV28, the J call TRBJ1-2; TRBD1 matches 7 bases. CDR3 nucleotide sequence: TGTGCCAGCAGTTTCAGACAGGGAGGCGGCTACACCTTC. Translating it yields CASSFRQGGGYTF.